Each of the 28 T cell receptor beta chains below was sequenced from the same sample in a study of T-cell memory formation after mild COVID-19. TCRdb independently ran MiXCR on the 5' RACE reads; one entry per CDR3 protein. This table holds 430,000 or so distinct CDR3 sequences, roughly 25% found once. Sequenced material: PBMCs or a T cell subset sorted from them (not recorded which). All receptors come from an adult woman who had mild COVID-19 (a few samples of this study predate the infection). Cell type and time point are not known.

This clonotype was seen a few times. The rearrangement uses TRBV5-5 and TRBJ2-5; TRBD1 matches 8 bases. Losses at the gene ends were 3 bases for V and 2 bases for J; bases not matched to a gene: 6. The CDR3 spans 15 residues. In germline, CDR1 is SGHKS, CDR2 YYEKEE (reference sequence). The CDR3 region has the DNA TGTGCCAGCAGCTCCGTGCGGACAGGGCAAGAGACCCAGTACTTC. This sequence encodes CASSSVRTGQETQYF. Full variable domain (missing parts from reference TRBV5-5 and TRBJ2-5): DAGVTQSPTHLIKTRGQQVTLRCSPISGHKSVSWYQQVLGQGPQFIFQYYEKEERGRGNFPDRFSARQFPNYSSELNVNALLLGDSALYLCASSSVRTGQETQYFGPGTRLLVL.

The chain carries TRBV24-1 and TRBJ2-1; TRBD1 might be the D (7 bases). Trimming shortened V by 4 bases and J by 10 bases, and 22 bases separated the two germline ends. The CDR3 has 16 residues. The germline gives CDR1 KGHDR, CDR2 SFDVKD. Written as DNA, the CDR3 is TGTGCCACCAGTGAACGTGATACTAGCAGGGGGAAGGAGCAGTTCTTC. Amino acid sequence: CATSERDTSRGKEQFF.

This clonotype has more than one count but fewer than ten. The J gene is TRBJ2-2, the V gene TRBV5-4, with D possibly matching TRBD1 (6 bases). The CDR3 length is 11 residues. Trimming took 3 bases from V and 12 from J, leaving 9 bases between them. Germline CDR1 and CDR2: SGHNT and YYREEE (reference sequence). In DNA, the CDR3 is TGTGCCAGCAGCTCAGGACAGCAGCTGTTTTTT. This codes for CASSSGQQLFF. Supplemented by reference TRBV5-4 and TRBJ2-2, the full variable domain reads ETGVTQSPTHLIKTRGQQVTLRCSSQSGHNTVSWYQQALGQGPQFIFQYYREEENGRGNFPPRFSGLQFPNYSSELNVNALELDDSALYLCASSSGQQLFFGEGSRLTVL.

The rearrangement uses TRBV20-1 and TRBJ2-2; TRBD2 matches at 7 bases. The CDR3 extends over 16 amino acids. V dropped 6 bases and J dropped 1; count of bases not matched to a gene: 11. Germline values: CDR1 DFQATT, CDR2 SNEGSKA (reference sequence). CDR3 protein: CSANLAGGRNTGELFF. In DNA form, the CDR3 reads TGCAGTGCCAACCTGGCCGGGGGGAGGAACACCGGGGAGCTGTTTTTT.

There are many counts of this clonotype. The CDR3 nucleotides are TGCAGCGTTGAGGATGGCAACATGAACACTGAAGCTTTCTTT. Translating it yields CSVEDGNMNTEAFF. The gene calls are TRBV29-1 and TRBJ1-1; D is unclear. Per germline, CDR1 SQVTM and CDR2 ANQGSEA. This CDR3 spans 14 amino acids. V was pared by 3 bases and J by 0 bases, with 11 bases between. Full variable domain (outside the CDR3, taken from reference TRBV29-1 and TRBJ1-1): SAVISQKPSRDICQRGTSLTIQCQVDSQVTMMFWYRQQPGQSLTLIATANQGSEATYESGFVIDKFPISRPNLTFSTLTVSNMSPEDSSIYLCSVEDGNMNTEAFFGQGTRLTVV.

The sample holds a few counts of this clonotype. V is TRBV24-1 and J is TRBJ2-5; D gene uncertain. CDR3 size: 15 residues. The ends were cut back, 5 bases at V and 4 bases at J, with 16 bases in the middle. Germline V gene lookup returns CDR1 KGHDR and CDR2 SFDVKD. CDR3 protein: CATSGAGKLSETQYF. CDR3 DNA: TGTGCCACCAGTGGGGCAGGCAAACTGTCAGAGACCCAGTACTTC.

The CDR3 protein is CASRKGLAGAFSYNEQFF. CDR3 coding DNA: TGTGCCAGCAGAAAAGGGCTAGCGGGGGCCTTCTCCTACAATGAGCAGTTCTTC. The chain uses TRBV6-2 or TRBV6-3 and TRBJ2-1; 10 nucleotides line up with TRBD2. J lost 0 bases, V lost 6 bases, and 11 bases had no gene match. The CDR3 runs to 18 residues. Germline V lookup: CDR1 MNHEY, CDR2 SVGEGT.

In this sample, this clonotype turned up a few times. This chain uses TRBV12-3 or TRBV12-4 with TRBJ2-2; maybe TRBD1 (5 bases). Deletions cut 5 bases from V and 3 bases from J, with 10 bases between. The CDR3 extends over 14 amino acids. CDR3 DNA sequence: TGTGCCAGCAGTCAAGGACAATACACCGGGGAGCTGTTTTTT. Residues: CASSQGQYTGELFF.

This clonotype was seen a handful of times. The V call is TRBV7-9, the J call TRBJ2-3; 8 bases are a match to TRBD2. Germline CDR1 reads SEHNR; CDR2 reads FQNEAQ (reference sequence). The CDR3 is made up of 18 amino acids. J lost 0 bases, V lost 4 bases, and 12 bases had no gene match. This CDR3 is CASSYPDWLAGSTDTQYF. In DNA, the CDR3 is TGTGCCAGCAGCTACCCGGACTGGCTAGCGGGCAGCACAGATACGCAGTATTTT.

This rearrangement joins TRBV30 to TRBJ2-7; the D call may be TRBD1 or TRBD2 (5 bases each). Trimming left V 4 bases short and J 7 bases short, with 17 bases between. The germline gives CDR1 GTSNPN, CDR2 SVGIG (reference sequence). The CDR3 runs 13 residues. CDR3 protein: CAWTRDLPGEQYF. The DNA for the CDR3 is TGTGCCTGGACTCGGGACCTCCCGGGGGAGCAGTACTTC.

The chain uses TRBV2 and TRBJ2-3; TRBD2 might be the D (5 bases). Trimming removed 7 bases at V and 8 bases at J, with 13 bases between. Germline V gene data show CDR1 as SNHLY and CDR2 as FYNNEI. The CDR3 spans 12 residues. CDR3 loop: CASNPEGGTQYF. Written as DNA, the CDR3 is TGTGCCAGCAACCCCGAGGGTGGTACGCAGTATTTT. The whole variable domain, filled in from reference TRBV2 and TRBJ2-3, reads EPEVTQTPSHQVTQMGQEVILRCVPISNHLYFYWYRQILGQKVEFLVSFYNNEISEKSEIFDDQFSVERPDGSNFTLKIRSTKLEDSAMYFCASNPEGGTQYFGPGTRLTVL.

The CDR3 sequence is CAWSVPSRPGANVLTF. The CDR3, as DNA: TGTGCCTGGAGTGTACCCAGCCGGCCTGGGGCCAACGTCCTGACTTTC. The chain has TRBV30 and TRBJ2-6; D is unresolved. The CDR3 totals 16 residues. Trimming left V 0 bases short and J 2 bases short, with 11 bases between. Germline V gene sequence: CDR1 GTSNPN, CDR2 SVGIG (reference sequence).

The chain combines TRBV29-1 with TRBJ2-5; D possibly corresponds to TRBD1 (5 bases). The CDR3 runs to 13 residues. Germline values: CDR1 SQVTM, CDR2 ANQGSEA. Trimming stripped 8 bases from V and 0 bases from J, with 13 bases between. The DNA of the CDR3 is TGCAGCCCGCATTCGACAGACCAAGAGACCCAGTACTTC. It encodes CSPHSTDQETQYF.

This clonotype was recorded a few times. The rearrangement links TRBV18 to TRBJ2-1, with D maybe TRBD1 (5 bases). Germline CDR1 reads KGHSH; CDR2 reads LQKENI. V was shortened by 3 bases and J by 5 bases, with 20 bases between the two germline ends. The CDR3 consists of 17 residues. Here the CDR3 reads CASSPPIQGSINNEQFF. CDR3 DNA sequence: TGTGCCAGCTCACCTCCCATTCAGGGTTCTATAAACAATGAGCAGTTCTTC.

In this sample, this clonotype turned up a few times. The J gene is TRBJ2-2, the V gene TRBV19, with TRBD2 matching over 7 bases. There are 15 residues in the CDR3. In germline, CDR1 is LNHDA, CDR2 SQIVND (reference sequence). Trimming cost V 1 base and J 6 bases; bases outside gene matches: 5. CDR3 amino acids: CASSIGLAGPGELFF. CDR3 DNA: TGTGCCAGTAGTATAGGACTAGCCGGTCCCGGGGAGCTGTTTTTT.

This clonotype was seen only a few times. The CDR3 region is CASSNNRDRAEELFF. The CDR3 nucleotides are TGTGCCAGCAGTAATAACCGGGACAGGGCTGAGGAGCTGTTTTTT. The chain recombines TRBV12-3 or TRBV12-4 with TRBJ2-2; 9 positions match TRBD1. CDR3 size: 15 residues. The trim removed 5 bases at V and 10 bases at J, leaving 11 bases unmatched.

This clonotype was seen a handful of times. V and J are TRBV7-9 and TRBJ2-1, with D unclear. CDR1 is SEHNR and CDR2 is FQNEAQ in the germline V gene (reference sequence). Trimming removed 4 bases at V and 2 bases at J, with 9 bases between. There are 14 residues in the CDR3. CDR3 DNA sequence: TGTGCCAGCAGCTCGGGCCCTACCTACAATGAGCAGTTCTTC. Its translation is CASSSGPTYNEQFF.

This clonotype was counted a few times. The chain has TRBV29-1 and TRBJ2-1; perhaps D is TRBD1 or TRBD2 (7 bases each). Trimming removed 0 bases at V and 5 bases at J, with 17 bases between. CDR3 length equals 16 residues. Germline V gene sequence: CDR1 SQVTM, CDR2 ANQGSEA. The CDR3 nucleotides read TGCAGCGTTGAAGATCTCCCGACAGGGAGGGACAATGAGCAGTTCTTC. It specifies CSVEDLPTGRDNEQFF.

This clonotype was counted only a few times. This chain joins TRBV7-9 and TRBJ2-2, with 13 bases identical to TRBD2. The J segment lost 6 bases and the V segment lost 3 bases, leaving 10 bases of the junction unmatched. The CDR3 is 18 residues long. Germline CDR1 SEHNR, CDR2 FQNEAQ (reference sequence). The CDR3 protein is CASSLDTSGRAGAGELFF. The CDR3 DNA reads as TGTGCCAGCAGCTTGGACACTAGCGGGAGGGCCGGTGCCGGGGAGCTGTTTTTT.

The table lists this clonotype with a count of one. V and J are TRBV30 and TRBJ1-5; no clear D. Germline V gives CDR1 GTSNPN, CDR2 SVGIG (reference sequence). CDR3 length: 13 amino acids. Trimming cost V 4 bases and J 5 bases, with 12 bases left between them. CDR3 protein: CAWNRLFDQPQHF. CDR3 DNA sequence: TGTGCCTGGAATCGGCTCTTCGATCAGCCCCAGCATTTT.

The gene calls are TRBV4-2 and TRBJ2-3; TRBD1 might be the D (6 bases). Germline V lookup: CDR1 LGHNA, CDR2 YNFKEQ. Trimming shortened V by 5 bases and J by 1 base, and 16 bases separated the two germline ends. CDR3 size: 16 residues. The DNA of the CDR3 is TGTGCCAGCAGCAAGATAGGGGGTGTCCGCACAGATACGCAGTATTTT. As protein: CASSKIGGVRTDTQYF.

The chain is built from TRBV6-5 and TRBJ2-1; D not resolved. Germline V CDR1 and CDR2: MNHEY, SVGAGI. The CDR3 sequence is 12 residues long. With 7 bases removed from V and 6 bases from J, the gap between germline ends came to 10 bases. The CDR3 loop is CASKTMSNEQFF. Written as DNA, the CDR3 is TGTGCCAGCAAGACGATGAGCAATGAGCAGTTCTTC.

This chain uses TRBV27 with TRBJ2-3; D not resolved. Deletions cut 7 bases from V and 4 bases from J, with 12 bases between. The germline gives CDR1 MNHEY, CDR2 SMNVEV (reference sequence). The CDR3 has 13 residues. CDR3 DNA: TGTGCCAGCAAAGTCGCGATGGCAGATACGCAGTATTTT. Protein sequence: CASKVAMADTQYF.

This clonotype was counted only a few times. This chain links TRBV15 with TRBJ2-5, with 11 bases fitting TRBD2. V was pared by 5 bases and J by 1 base, with 6 bases of the junction left unmatched. Germline-derived CDR1 and CDR2 are LNHNV and YYDKDF (reference sequence). The CDR3 length is 16 residues. CDR3 sequence (DNA): TGTGCCACCAGCCCACTAGCGGGGGATTTCCAAGAGACCCAGTACTTC. Protein product: CATSPLAGDFQETQYF.

There are a few counts of this clonotype. The chain combines TRBV4-2 with TRBJ2-1; 9 bases agree with TRBD2. The CDR3 runs 15 residues. From germline, CDR1 is LGHNA and CDR2 YNFKEQ. The V gene end was trimmed by 1 base and the J gene end by 6 bases; junction bases not matched to a gene: 4. The CDR3 region has the DNA TGTGCCAGCAGCCAAGGCGGCGGGGGGGCCAATGAGCAGTTCTTC. Protein product: CASSQGGGGANEQFF.

This clonotype turned up a few times. The chain carries TRBV5-1 and TRBJ2-3, with 9 bases lining up with TRBD1. The CDR3 extends over 12 amino acids. The germline CDR1 and CDR2 sequences are SGHRS and YFSETQ. Losses at the gene ends were 3 bases for V and 10 bases for J; bases not matched to a gene: 3. The chain's CDR3 is CASSSDRGSQYF. The CDR3, as DNA: TGCGCCAGCAGCTCGGACAGGGGATCGCAGTATTTT.

This sequence joins TRBV13 and TRBJ2-7; 7 nucleotides match TRBD1. From germline, CDR1 is PRHDT and CDR2 FYEKMQ (reference sequence). J was trimmed by 3 bases and V by 2 bases; bases with no gene match: 13. The CDR3 sequence is 17 residues long. The CDR3 DNA is TGTGCCAGCAGCTTAAGAGGTCCAGGGGGTATGAGCTACGAGCAGTACTTC. Translation: CASSLRGPGGMSYEQYF.

The chain joins TRBV27 to TRBJ2-5; 14 bases are shared with TRBD2. Trimming at V came to 4 bases and at J to 2 bases, leaving 3 bases not matched to a gene. In germline, CDR1 is MNHEY, CDR2 SMNVEV (reference sequence). CDR3 length: 16 residues. The CDR3 region is CASSSRTSGRQETQYF. The CDR3 nucleotides read TGTGCCAGCAGTTCTAGGACTAGCGGGAGGCAAGAGACCCAGTACTTC.